The clone carrying this TCR beta chain was counted a single time. The record originates from a study of T cell changes during pregnancy in multiple sclerosis. Only in-frame clones appear in the TCRdb table, and some are missing; sequencing was by immunoSEQ multiplex PCR. Here the sample spans roughly 70,000 clones, 75% to 95% being singletons. The V gene's germline CDR1 is MDHEN and CDR2 SYDVKM. CDR3 length equals 14 residues. Unmatched junction bases numbered 7, after V lost 6 bases and J lost 7 bases. The clonotype was recovered from a female donor with multiple sclerosis, enrolled in a pregnancy study. The specimen comprised peripheral blood, sampled in the first trimester of pregnancy. The V call is TRBV28, the J call TRBJ2-7, with 12 bases aligning to TRBD2. CDR3 in amino acids: CASRPGLAGNEQYF. The CDR3 DNA follows: TGTGCCAGCAGGCCCGGACTAGCGGGAAATGAGCAGTACTTC.